The 14 T cell receptor beta chains in this list originate from one sample, sequenced in a study of blood T cell repertoires in COVID-19. Using immunoSEQ multiplex PCR, the repertoire was profiled, and TCRdb retains in-frame clones only, with some absent. The sample has fewer than 350,000 clones, roughly 90% seen once; the top ten hold 4% to 6%. The material sequenced was PBMCs or T cells enriched from blood (not recorded which). These receptors were obtained from a man between 60 and 75 years old who had recovered from COVID-19.

V and J are TRBV19 and TRBJ2-2; no reliable D call. Trimming took 4 bases from V and 6 from J, leaving 6 bases between them. Germline V gives CDR1 LNHDA, CDR2 SQIVND (reference sequence). The CDR3 is 12 residues long. The DNA of the CDR3 is TGTGCCAGTAGTACCCCCTCCGGGGAGCTGTTTTTT. As protein: CASSTPSGELFF.

This chain connects TRBV13 to TRBJ1-2; D gene ambiguous. Trimming shortened V by 5 bases and J by 4 bases, and 11 bases separated the two germline ends. Germline lookup yields CDR1 PRHDT and CDR2 FYEKMQ (reference sequence). This CDR3 is 13 amino acids long. The CDR3 coding sequence is TGTGCCAGCAGCCCCGATCGGGGCTATGGCTACACCTTC. It codes for CASSPDRGYGYTF.

This clone was recorded only once. The chain carries TRBV5-1 and TRBJ1-4; 7 positions match TRBD1. The CDR3 runs to 14 residues. Germline V gives CDR1 SGHRS, CDR2 YFSETQ. V shed 4 bases and J 8 bases; nucleotides not matched to a gene: 8. The CDR3 DNA is TGCGCCAGCAGCCCAACAGGGGCCGGGGAAAAACTGTTTTTT. Translation: CASSPTGAGEKLFF.

This chain connects TRBV7-9 to TRBJ1-3; D unresolved. Germline loops: CDR1 SEHNR, CDR2 FQNEAQ (reference sequence). Trimming shortened V by 6 bases and J by 6 bases, and 18 bases separated the two germline ends. The CDR3 has 15 residues. The DNA for the CDR3 is TGTGCCAGCAGTCAATTGGCGGGCGCGACAAACACCATATATTTT. It encodes CASSQLAGATNTIYF.

The chain recombines TRBV28 with TRBJ2-1; D call uncertain. Germline V gene lookup returns CDR1 MDHEN and CDR2 SYDVKM. The CDR3 contains 13 residues. Trimming stripped 2 bases from V and 4 bases from J, with 6 bases between. DNA of the CDR3: TGTGCCAGCAGTTTACCAGGTTACAATGAGCAGTTCTTC. Protein sequence: CASSLPGYNEQFF. Supplemented by reference TRBV28 and TRBJ2-1, the full variable domain reads DVKVTQSSRYLVKRTGEKVFLECVQDMDHENMFWYRQDPGLGLRLIYFSYDVKMKEKGDIPEGYSVSREKKERFSLILESASTNQTSMYLCASSLPGYNEQFFGPGTRLTVL.

The V and J genes are TRBV19 and TRBJ2-3; no definite D call. The CDR3 runs 15 residues. V gave up 2 bases and J gave up 1 base, with 10 bases separating them. Germline V gives CDR1 LNHDA, CDR2 SQIVND (reference sequence). This CDR3 reads CASSILVVGTDTQYF. The DNA of the CDR3 is TGTGCCAGTAGTATATTAGTTGTTGGCACAGATACGCAGTATTTT.

The chain has TRBV28 and TRBJ2-1; perhaps TRBD2 as D (5 bases). V lost 3 bases, J lost 0 bases, and 12 bases lay in between. This CDR3 contains 16 residues. Germline V CDR1 and CDR2: MDHEN, SYDVKM. CDR3 amino acids: CASSFRGKSSYNEQFF. The DNA of the CDR3 is TGTGCCAGCAGTTTTCGAGGGAAAAGCTCCTACAATGAGCAGTTCTTC.

The chain links TRBV29-1 to TRBJ1-2, with D possibly being TRBD1 (5 bases). Trimming pared 6 bases from V and 4 bases from J, leaving 15 bases between. Germline CDR1 SQVTM, CDR2 ANQGSEA. This CDR3 has 13 residues. CDR3 amino acids: CSVVPYGGYGYTF. CDR3 sequence (DNA): TGCAGCGTCGTTCCATACGGGGGCTATGGCTACACCTTC.

The CDR3, as DNA: TGTGCCAGCAGCGTATTTGTGGGAGTTGGAGAGACCCAGTACTTC. Encoded protein: CASSVFVGVGETQYF. The chain is built from TRBV9 and TRBJ2-5; weak D call: TRBD2 (5 bases). The germline CDR1 and CDR2 sequences are SGDLS and YYNGEE. The CDR3 covers 15 residues. V lost 1 base to trimming and J lost 4 bases, with 14 bases between them.

The chain links TRBV2 to TRBJ2-5; tentatively, D is TRBD1 (6 bases). Germline lookup yields CDR1 SNHLY and CDR2 FYNNEI. This CDR3 region has 13 residues. Between the trimmed V and J ends, which lost 5 bases and 4 bases, there was a span of 11 bases. The CDR3: CASSSDSGETQYF. DNA for the CDR3: TGTGCCAGCAGTTCGGACAGCGGAGAGACCCAGTACTTC.

The chain links TRBV5-8 to TRBJ2-7; 11 bases fit TRBD2. The CDR3 runs to 14 residues. V lost 4 bases and J lost 10; bases outside the gene matches: 10. Germline V gives CDR1 SGHTS, CDR2 YDEGEE. This CDR3 reads CASSHEVAGGLQYF. For the CDR3, the DNA is TGTGCCAGCAGCCATGAGGTAGCGGGAGGGCTCCAGTACTTC.

The chain employs TRBV4-2 and TRBJ2-7, with 9 bases lining up with TRBD2. The CDR3 extends over 17 amino acids. Germline-derived CDR1 and CDR2 are LGHNA and YNFKEQ. With V trimmed by 5 bases and J by 0 bases, 11 bases remained unmatched. This CDR3 reads CASSSGGVAGVSYEQYF. For the CDR3, the DNA is TGTGCCAGCAGCTCAGGGGGGGTAGCGGGGGTCTCCTACGAGCAGTACTTC.

V gene TRBV29-1 combines with J gene TRBJ2-7; D perhaps matches TRBD1 (5 bases). V gave up 4 bases and J gave up 2 bases, with 6 bases separating them. The CDR3 contains 11 residues. CDR1 is SQVTM, CDR2 ANQGSEA, per germline. This chain's CDR3 is CSVGQTYEQYF. In nucleotides, the CDR3 is TGCAGCGTTGGACAGACCTACGAGCAGTACTTC.

The chain has TRBV28 and TRBJ2-1; TRBD2 is a possible D gene (6 bases). V gave up 10 bases and J gave up 4 bases, with 23 bases separating them. Looked up from germline, CDR1 is MDHEN and CDR2 is SYDVKM. This CDR3 comprises 16 residues. Here the CDR3 reads CAIDHSYAGLYNEQFF. The CDR3 bases are TGTGCCATCGACCACTCTTACGCGGGGCTTTACAATGAGCAGTTCTTC. Complete variable domain (other parts from reference TRBV28 and TRBJ2-1): DVKVTQSSRYLVKRTGEKVFLECVQDMDHENMFWYRQDPGLGLRLIYFSYDVKMKEKGDIPEGYSVSREKKERFSLILESASTNQTSMYLCAIDHSYAGLYNEQFFGPGTRLTVL.